This record looks at one T cell receptor (beta chain) sequence and its context. This sample is part of a study of blood T cell repertoires in COVID-19. Trimming took off 6 bases at V and 7 bases at J, with 22 bases between the two ends. CDR3 length: 16 residues. The germline V gene encodes CDR1 MNHEY and CDR2 SVGEGT. Sequenced by immunoSEQ multiplex PCR; TCRdb stores in-frame clones only, minus some. The table has approximately 300,000 clones, approximately 86% seen once. Material: peripheral blood. The chain is built from TRBV6-2 or TRBV6-3 and TRBJ2-1, with a tentative D call TRBD2 (5 bases). This clonotype was sampled from a human donor with COVID-19, enrolled during active disease. The donor label of this sample is uncertain. The CDR3 loop reads CASSTTPGKLWNEQFF. DNA for the CDR3: TGTGCCAGCAGCACAACCCCGGGGAAATTATGGAATGAGCAGTTCTTC.